The 3 T cell receptor beta chains below come from one sample, sequenced in a study of blood T cell repertoires in COVID-19. The repertoire was sequenced with immunoSEQ multiplex PCR; TCRdb's copy has only in-frame clones and lacks some. The sample carries some 280,000 clones, around four fifths recorded once. Sequenced input: peripheral blood. The receptor source for this set is a woman aged 45-59 years with active or convalescent COVID-19.

J is TRBJ2-5 and V is TRBV15, with 8 bases fitting TRBD2. V lost 3 bases and J lost 2; bases outside the gene matches: 8. Germline V gene data show CDR1 as LNHNV and CDR2 as YYDKDF (reference sequence). CDR3 size: 16 residues. DNA of the CDR3: TGTGCCACCAGCAGTGATGAAGCGGGGGTACAAGAGACCCAGTACTTC. Its translation: CATSSDEAGVQETQYF.

This clone occurred once. This chain joins TRBV11-2 and TRBJ1-2; D gene unclear. Germline lookup yields CDR1 SGHAT and CDR2 FQNNGV. V dropped 3 bases and J dropped 6 bases, with 11 bases sitting between them. The length of the CDR3 is 13 residues. In nucleotides, the CDR3 is TGTGCCAGCAGCTTTATCCCGTTCCATGGCTACACCTTC. It translates to CASSFIPFHGYTF.

The rearrangement links TRBV15 to TRBJ1-1; TRBD1 agrees at 8 bases. The germline gives CDR1 LNHNV, CDR2 YYDKDF (reference sequence). V lost 3 bases to trimming and J lost 6 bases; unmatched junction nucleotides: 6. This CDR3 contains 14 residues. The CDR3: CATSRDRVRSEAFF. In DNA form, the CDR3 reads TGTGCCACCAGCAGGGACAGGGTGCGGTCTGAAGCTTTCTTT.